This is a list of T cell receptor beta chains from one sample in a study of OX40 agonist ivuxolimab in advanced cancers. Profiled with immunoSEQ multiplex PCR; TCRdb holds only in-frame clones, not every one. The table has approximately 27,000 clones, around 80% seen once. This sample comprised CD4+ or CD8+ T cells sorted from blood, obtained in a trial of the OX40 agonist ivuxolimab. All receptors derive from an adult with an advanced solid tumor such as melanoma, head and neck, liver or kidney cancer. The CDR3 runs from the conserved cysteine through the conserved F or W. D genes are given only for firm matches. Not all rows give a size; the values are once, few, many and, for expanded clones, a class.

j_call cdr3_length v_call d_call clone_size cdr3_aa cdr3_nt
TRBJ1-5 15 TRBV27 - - CASSLRWGGGQPQHF TGTGCCAGCAGCCTACGTTGGGGGGGCGGGCAGCCCCAGCATTTT
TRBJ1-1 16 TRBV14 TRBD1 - CASSHRDSYMNTEAFF TGTGCCAGCAGCCATCGGGACAGCTATATGAACACTGAAGCTTTCTTT
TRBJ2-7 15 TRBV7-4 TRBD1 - CASRERGTGTYEQYF TGTGCCAGCAGGGAGCGCGGGACAGGGACCTACGAGCAGTACTTC
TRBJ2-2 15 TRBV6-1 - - CASSDWDRSAGELFF TGTGCCAGCAGTGATTGGGACCGATCTGCCGGGGAGCTGTTTTTT
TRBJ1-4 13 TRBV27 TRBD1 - CASRGTAYEKLFF TGTGCCAGCCGCGGGACAGCATATGAAAAACTGTTTTTT
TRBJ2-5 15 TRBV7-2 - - CASSPSASGLGEQYF TGTGCCAGCAGCCCATCCGCGTCCGGGCTTGGGGAGCAGTACTTC
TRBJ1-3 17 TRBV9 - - CASSLHPGAFSGNTIYF TGTGCCAGCAGCCTCCACCCGGGGGCCTTCTCTGGAAACACCATATATTTT
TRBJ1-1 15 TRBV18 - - CASSQDISMNTEAFF TGTGCCAGCTCCCAGGACATCTCGATGAACACTGAAGCTTTCTTT
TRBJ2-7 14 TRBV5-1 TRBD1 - CASSPTGTGVEQYF TGCGCCAGCAGCCCCACGGGTACAGGGGTCGAGCAGTACTTC
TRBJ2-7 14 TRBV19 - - CASSQGPAVGEQYF TGTGCCAGTAGCCAAGGGCCAGCGGTCGGCGAGCAGTACTTC
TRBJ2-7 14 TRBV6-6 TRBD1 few CASSSGTGPYEQYF TGTGCCAGCAGCTCCGGGACAGGGCCCTACGAGCAGTACTTC
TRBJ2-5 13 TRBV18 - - CASSPTLEETQYF TGTGCCAGCTCACCGACCCTAGAAGAGACCCAGTACTTC
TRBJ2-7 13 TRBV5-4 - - CASSPTGLYEQYF TGTGCCAGCAGCCCGACAGGCCTCTACGAGCAGTACTTC
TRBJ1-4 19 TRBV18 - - CASSPGSVLTTTTNEKLFF TGTGCCAGCTCACCAGGAAGCGTCCTTACAACTACAACTAATGAAAAACTGTTTTTT
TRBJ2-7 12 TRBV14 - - CASSPLELPAFF TGTGCCAGCAGCCCGTTGGAGTTGCCGGCCTTCTTC
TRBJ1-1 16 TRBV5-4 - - CASSLGGNRLQTEAFF TGTGCCAGCAGCTTAGGGGGGAACCGCTTACAGACTGAAGCTTTCTTT
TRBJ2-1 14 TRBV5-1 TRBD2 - CASSGTSGPVEQFF TGCGCCAGCAGCGGAACTAGCGGGCCGGTTGAGCAGTTCTTC